These 5 T cell receptor beta chains were all obtained from the same sample, sequenced in a study of blood T cell repertoires in COVID-19. Some clones are missing from TCRdb's copy, which holds only in-frame ones; the method was immunoSEQ multiplex PCR. The table has fewer than 60,000 clones, 79% seen once; the top ten hold 20% to 30%. Material for sequencing was peripheral blood. These receptors were taken from a man in his 70s with acute or convalescent COVID-19.

The chain joins TRBV11-2 to TRBJ2-7; 7 bases match TRBD2. CDR1 SGHAT and CDR2 FQNNGV come from the germline V gene. Trimming cost V 3 bases and J 6 bases; bases outside gene matches: 5. This CDR3 is built from 13 residues. CDR3 sequence reads: CASSLTSQGEQYF. CDR3 nucleotides: TGTGCCAGCAGCTTGACTAGCCAGGGCGAGCAGTACTTC.

V gene TRBV6-5 combines with J gene TRBJ2-7; maybe TRBD1 (5 bases). The V gene's germline CDR1 is MNHEY and CDR2 SVGAGI. V lost 7 bases and J 2 bases, leaving 12 bases between the germline ends. The length of the CDR3 is 13 residues. This chain's CDR3 is CASIPGQAYEQYF. In nucleotides, the CDR3 is TGTGCCAGCATCCCAGGGCAGGCCTACGAGCAGTACTTC.

The gene calls are TRBV9 and TRBJ2-2, with D maybe TRBD1 (6 bases). V lost 3 bases to trimming and J lost 11 bases, with 14 bases between them. The CDR3 has 13 residues. Germline CDR1 and CDR2: SGDLS and YYNGEE. CDR3 sequence: CASSAGTKVELFF. The DNA for the CDR3 is TGTGCCAGCAGCGCAGGGACAAAGGTAGAGCTGTTTTTT.

This chain connects TRBV7-2 to TRBJ2-3; 10 nucleotides match TRBD2. The CDR3 is 18 amino acids. The ends lost 0 bases at V and 4 bases at J; junction bases unmatched: 10. The germline V gene encodes CDR1 SGHTA and CDR2 FQGNSA. CDR3 sequence reads: CASSLALLAGEGSDTQYF. The DNA for the CDR3 is TGTGCCAGCAGCTTAGCGCTTCTAGCGGGAGAAGGGTCAGATACGCAGTATTTT.

This clone has ten or more counts. The chain carries TRBV7-9 and TRBJ2-7; 7 bases line up with TRBD1. The junction had 8 bases not matched to a gene; V was cut back by 3 bases and J by 3 bases. The length of the CDR3 is 15 residues. Germline CDR1 reads SEHNR; CDR2 reads FQNEAQ (reference sequence). The CDR3 here is CASSLTGKNVYEQYF. In nucleotides, the CDR3 is TGTGCCAGCAGCTTGACAGGGAAAAACGTCTACGAGCAGTACTTC. Using reference TRBV7-9 and TRBJ2-7 for the parts outside the CDR3, the full variable domain is DTGVSQNPRHKITKRGQNVTFRCDPISEHNRLYWYRQTLGQGPEFLTYFQNEAQLEKSRLLSDRFSAERPKGSFSTLEIQRTEQGDSAMYLCASSLTGKNVYEQYFGPGTRLTVT.